This record covers a single TCR beta chain. This specimen comes from a study of blood T cell repertoires in COVID-19. Study in general: PBMCs, B-cell-depleted T cells, or T cells provided the cDNA or gDNA that made up the material.

From germline, CDR1 is SQVTM and CDR2 ANQGSEA. V lost 5 bases to trimming and J lost 6 bases, with 13 bases between them. This CDR3 has 12 amino acids. Source study methods: The authors estimated nucleated cell counts from reference gene primer amplification. Clones were read by immunoSEQ multiplex PCR, and TCRdb kept only the in-frame ones, dropping some. The D gene and trimming were derived from the DNA, and the V and J assignments and clone size from that table. The sample carries hundreds of thousands of clones, around 87% recorded once. The J gene is TRBJ1-1, the V gene TRBV29-1; D is perhaps TRBD1 (6 bases). The receptor's source is a woman aged 60-75 years with COVID-19, enrolled during active disease. Sequenced input: peripheral blood. Here the CDR3 reads CSVSGRGAEAFF. The CDR3 region has the DNA TGCAGCGTTTCGGGCAGGGGAGCTGAAGCTTTCTTT.